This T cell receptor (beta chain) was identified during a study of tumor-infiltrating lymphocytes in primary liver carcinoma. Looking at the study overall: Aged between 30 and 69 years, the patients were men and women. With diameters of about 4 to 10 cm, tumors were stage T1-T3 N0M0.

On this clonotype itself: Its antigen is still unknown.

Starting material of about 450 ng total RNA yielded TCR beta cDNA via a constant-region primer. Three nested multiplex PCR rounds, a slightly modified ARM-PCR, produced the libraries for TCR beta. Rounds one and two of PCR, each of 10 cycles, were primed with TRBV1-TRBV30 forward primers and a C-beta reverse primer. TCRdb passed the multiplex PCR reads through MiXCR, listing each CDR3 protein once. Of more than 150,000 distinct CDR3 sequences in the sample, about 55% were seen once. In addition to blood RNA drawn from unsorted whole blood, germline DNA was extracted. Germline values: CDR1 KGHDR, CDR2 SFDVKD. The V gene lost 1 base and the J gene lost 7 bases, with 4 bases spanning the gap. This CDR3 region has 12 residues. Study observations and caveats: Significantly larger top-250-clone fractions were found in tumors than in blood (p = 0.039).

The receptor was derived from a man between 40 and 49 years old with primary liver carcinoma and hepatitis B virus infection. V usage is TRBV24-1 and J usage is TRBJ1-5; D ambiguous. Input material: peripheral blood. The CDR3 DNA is TGTGCCACCAGTGATTTCGACCAGCCCCAGCATTTT. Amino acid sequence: CATSDFDQPQHF.